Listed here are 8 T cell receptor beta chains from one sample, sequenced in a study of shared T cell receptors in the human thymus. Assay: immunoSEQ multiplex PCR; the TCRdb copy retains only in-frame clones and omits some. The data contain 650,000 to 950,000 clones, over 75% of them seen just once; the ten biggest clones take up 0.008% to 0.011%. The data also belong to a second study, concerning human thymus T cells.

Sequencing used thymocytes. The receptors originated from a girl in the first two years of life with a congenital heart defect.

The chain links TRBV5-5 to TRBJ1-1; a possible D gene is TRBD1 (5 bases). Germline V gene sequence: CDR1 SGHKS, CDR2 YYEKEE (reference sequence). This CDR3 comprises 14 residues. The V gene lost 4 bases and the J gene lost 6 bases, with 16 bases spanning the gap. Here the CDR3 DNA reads TGTGCCAGCAGCCCTAGGGACTTCGGTGCTGAAGCTTTCTTT. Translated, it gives CASSPRDFGAEAFF.

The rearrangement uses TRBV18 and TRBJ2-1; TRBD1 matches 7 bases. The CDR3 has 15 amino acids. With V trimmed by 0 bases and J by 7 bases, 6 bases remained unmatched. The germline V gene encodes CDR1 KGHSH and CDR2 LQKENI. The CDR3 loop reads CASSPPTGTVNEQFF. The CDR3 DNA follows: TGTGCCAGCTCACCACCTACCGGGACAGTAAATGAGCAGTTCTTC.

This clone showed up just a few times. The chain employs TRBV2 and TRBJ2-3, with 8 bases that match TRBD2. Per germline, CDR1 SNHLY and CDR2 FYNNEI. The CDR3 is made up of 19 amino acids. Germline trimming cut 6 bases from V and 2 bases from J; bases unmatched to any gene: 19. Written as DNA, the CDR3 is TGTGCCAGCAGCGGGCTACTGGCGGGGGGAAGTGCCCACACAGATACGCAGTATTTT. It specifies CASSGLLAGGSAHTDTQYF.

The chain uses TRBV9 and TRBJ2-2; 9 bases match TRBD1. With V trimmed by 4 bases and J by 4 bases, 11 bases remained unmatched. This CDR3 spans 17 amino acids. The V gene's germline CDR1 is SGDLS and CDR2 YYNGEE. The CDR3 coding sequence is TGTGCCAGCAGCTTACCCCGGGACAGGGCCGCCACCGGGGAGCTGTTTTTT. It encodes CASSLPRDRAATGELFF.

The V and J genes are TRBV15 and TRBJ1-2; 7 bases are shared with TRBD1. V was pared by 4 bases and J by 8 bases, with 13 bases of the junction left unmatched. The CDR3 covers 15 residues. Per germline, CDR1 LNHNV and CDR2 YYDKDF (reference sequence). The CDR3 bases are TGTGCCACCAGCAAACGAATGGAGGGGGCCTTCGGCTACACCTTC. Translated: CATSKRMEGAFGYTF.

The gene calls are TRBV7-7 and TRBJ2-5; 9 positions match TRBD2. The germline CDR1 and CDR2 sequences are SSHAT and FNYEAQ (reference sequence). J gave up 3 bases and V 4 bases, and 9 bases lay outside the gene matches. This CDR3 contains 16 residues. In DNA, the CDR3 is TGTGCCAGCAGCTCCTCCTCTGCGGGGGGGAAAGAGACCCAGTACTTC. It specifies CASSSSSAGGKETQYF.

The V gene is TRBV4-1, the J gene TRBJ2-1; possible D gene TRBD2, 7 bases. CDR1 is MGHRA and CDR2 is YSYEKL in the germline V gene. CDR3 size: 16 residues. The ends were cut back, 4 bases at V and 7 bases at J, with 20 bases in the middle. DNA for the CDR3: TGCGCCAGCAGCCCAGGTATAAGGGGGGGGGCAAATGAGCAGTTCTTC. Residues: CASSPGIRGGANEQFF.

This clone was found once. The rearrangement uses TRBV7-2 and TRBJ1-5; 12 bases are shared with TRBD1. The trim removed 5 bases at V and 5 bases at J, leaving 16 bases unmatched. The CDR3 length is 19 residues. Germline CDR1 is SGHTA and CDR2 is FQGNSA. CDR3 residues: CASSTSGGTGGFRDQPQHF. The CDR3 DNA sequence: TGTGCCAGCAGCACTTCGGGTGGGACAGGGGGCTTTAGGGATCAGCCCCAGCATTTT.